Each of the 7 T cell receptor beta chains below was sequenced from the same sample in a study of control samples from healthy donors and cancer patients. TCRdb's table, derived via immunoSEQ multiplex PCR, lists solely in-frame clones and lacks some. In the table there are almost 90,000 clones, about 89% of which are singletons. What was sequenced was blood. Source of these receptors: a young man in good health.

This clone has just a few counts. The chain uses TRBV5-1 and TRBJ1-1; 9 bases map to TRBD1. CDR1 and CDR2 (germline): SGHRS, YFSETQ. With 0 bases clipped from V and 9 bases from J, the junction kept 15 bases outside the gene matches. The CDR3 spans 17 residues. CDR3 region: CASSLGGQGLNTIKAFF. CDR3 nucleotides: TGCGCCAGCAGCTTGGGGGGACAGGGCCTTAACACCATCAAAGCTTTCTTT.

This clone was detected many times. The gene calls are TRBV19 and TRBJ1-3; D is undetermined. The CDR3 extends over 15 amino acids. V gave up 3 bases and J gave up 3 bases, with 12 bases separating them. Germline CDR1 reads LNHDA; CDR2 reads SQIVND (reference sequence). The CDR3 protein is CASSIGGRRGNTIYF. The CDR3 DNA follows: TGTGCCAGTAGTATCGGAGGGCGCCGTGGAAACACCATATATTTT.

This chain uses TRBV18 with TRBJ1-6; 8 bases align to TRBD1. The CDR3 contains 14 residues. CDR1 is KGHSH and CDR2 is LQKENI in the germline V gene. The trim removed 2 bases at V and 8 bases at J, leaving 2 bases unmatched. The CDR3 loop reads CASSPMDRDSPLHF. CDR3 DNA: TGTGCCAGCTCACCAATGGACAGGGATTCACCCCTCCACTTT.

This chain joins TRBV19 and TRBJ2-6; 8 bases match TRBD2. Germline V gives CDR1 LNHDA, CDR2 SQIVND (reference sequence). This CDR3 comprises 17 residues. V lost 5 bases and J lost 0; bases outside the gene matches: 6. Written as DNA, the CDR3 is TGTGCCAGTAGTGAGACTAGCGCTTTCTCTGGGGCCAACGTCCTGACTTTC. It yields the protein CASSETSAFSGANVLTF.

This clone was seen only once. The chain is built from TRBV5-1 and TRBJ1-2, with a weak D call TRBD1 (6 bases). The V gene's germline CDR1 is SGHRS and CDR2 YFSETQ. The CDR3 consists of 14 residues. The germline V and J ends were trimmed by 4 bases and 8 bases, with 18 bases remaining between them. CDR3 bases: TGCGCCAGCAGCCCGGGGACATCGGAGGGCGGCTACACCTTC. It specifies CASSPGTSEGGYTF.

The V gene is TRBV12-5, the J gene TRBJ2-4; D remains unclear. V gave up 0 bases and J gave up 0 bases, with 18 bases separating them. This CDR3 comprises 19 residues. CDR1 is LGHNT, CDR2 FRNRAP, per germline. CDR3 amino acids: CASGLVPLARVLAKNIQYF. The DNA for the CDR3 is TGTGCTAGTGGTTTGGTACCACTGGCTAGGGTTCTAGCCAAAAACATTCAGTACTTC.

The J gene is TRBJ2-1, the V gene TRBV11-3, with TRBD2 identical over 7 bases. The CDR3 is 15 residues long. From germline, CDR1 is SGHNT and CDR2 YENEEA. V was clipped by 5 bases and J by 6 bases; unmatched bases: 10. CDR3 in DNA: TGTGCCAGCAGCCCCCTTTGGGGGGAGGGCAATGAGCAGTTCTTC. Translation gives CASSPLWGEGNEQFF.